A single sample is the source of the 8 T cell receptor beta chains below, sequenced in a study of beta chain features in type 1 diabetes. General observations from the study: TCRB CDR3s from Type 1 diabetes patients were moderately but significantly shorter in all four CD4+ subsets.

cDNA synthesis used the whole RNA isolate, giving expressed TCRB sequences. The protocol was immunoSEQ multiplex PCR, while the TCRdb copy is restricted to in-frame clones and leaves out a portion. The sample shows over 300,000 clones, around 9% of them seen only once. The antigens of these receptors remain unknown. Sequences were obtained from central memory CD4+ T cells from blood. The receptors originated from a man aged 25-45 years with type 1 diabetes.

In its sample, this clone was seen a few times. The chain couples TRBV2 to TRBJ2-5, with 7 bases aligning to TRBD2. V lost 6 bases to trimming and J lost 4 bases; unmatched junction nucleotides: 8. Germline assignment: CDR1 SNHLY and CDR2 FYNNEI. The CDR3 consists of 14 residues. The DNA for the CDR3 is TGTGCCAGCAGCGGGGGGTCCGCAAGAGAGACCCAGTACTTC. This translates into CASSGGSARETQYF. The full variable domain, in which reference TRBV2 and TRBJ2-5 provide the parts outside the CDR3, is EPEVTQTPSHQVTQMGQEVILRCVPISNHLYFYWYRQILGQKVEFLVSFYNNEISEKSEIFDDQFSVERPDGSNFTLKIRSTKLEDSAMYFCASSGGSARETQYFGPGTRLLVL.

The CDR3 sequence: CASSSPTSANEQFF. The CDR3 bases are TGCGCCAGCAGCTCGCCGACTAGCGCTAATGAGCAGTTCTTC. This chain links TRBV5-1 with TRBJ2-1, with 8 bases that match TRBD2. Trimming at V came to 3 bases and at J to 7 bases, leaving 6 bases not matched to a gene. The germline gives CDR1 SGHRS, CDR2 YFSETQ. The length of the CDR3 is 14 residues. Together with reference TRBV5-1 and TRBJ2-1, the CDR3 gives the full variable domain: KAGVTQTPRYLIKTRGQQVTLSCSPISGHRSVSWYQQTPGQGLQFLFEYFSETQRNKGNFPGRFSGRQFSNSRSEMNVSTLELGDSALYLCASSSPTSANEQFFGPGTRLTVL.

The rearrangement joins TRBV19 to TRBJ1-1, with 8 bases aligning to TRBD1. Germline V gene data show CDR1 as LNHDA and CDR2 as SQIVND (reference sequence). CDR3 length: 14 residues. V trimming: 6 bases; J trimming: 4 bases; junction bases outside the gene matches: 7. CDR3 protein: CASRPDRVATEAFF. The CDR3 DNA reads TGTGCCAGTAGGCCGGACAGGGTGGCCACTGAAGCTTTCTTT.

V is TRBV11-2 and J is TRBJ2-3; TRBD2 agrees at 8 bases. The CDR3 consists of 15 residues. Germline CDR1 is SGHAT and CDR2 is FQNNGV. V was clipped by 4 bases and J by 5 bases; unmatched bases: 8. The CDR3 nucleotides read TGTGCCAGCAGCTCTTCTCTGAGCGGGGGAGATACGCAGTATTTT. It encodes CASSSSLSGGDTQYF.

In its sample, this clone was seen many times. The chain joins TRBV10-2 to TRBJ1-2; D gene uncertain. Germline V gives CDR1 WSHSY, CDR2 SAAADI. The CDR3 contains 16 residues. V lost 2 bases to trimming and J lost 8 bases, with 21 bases between them. CDR3 loop: CASSEPSEGMAKGYTF. The CDR3 DNA reads TGCGCCAGCAGTGAGCCCTCGGAGGGAATGGCGAAGGGCTACACCTTC.

This clone turned up a few times. The rearrangement uses TRBV28 and TRBJ2-7; no clear D gene. This CDR3 is built from 13 residues. Germline V gives CDR1 MDHEN, CDR2 SYDVKM. The ends were cut back, 4 bases at V and 0 bases at J, with 7 bases in the middle. CDR3 bases: TGTGCCAGCAGTTGGCAGCCCTCCTACGAGCAGTACTTC. Its protein product is CASSWQPSYEQYF. The complete variable domain, with remaining parts taken from reference TRBV28 and TRBJ2-7, reads DVKVTQSSRYLVKRTGEKVFLECVQDMDHENMFWYRQDPGLGLRLIYFSYDVKMKEKGDIPEGYSVSREKKERFSLILESASTNQTSMYLCASSWQPSYEQYFGPGTRLTVT.

The chain uses TRBV7-2 and TRBJ1-1; D possibly corresponds to TRBD1 (5 bases). This CDR3 is built from 12 residues. In germline, CDR1 is SGHTA, CDR2 FQGNSA. Trimming took 6 bases from V and 7 from J, leaving 12 bases between them. CDR3 nucleotide sequence: TGTGCCAGCAGTTCCGGGACCGTTGAAGCTTTCTTT. Residues: CASSSGTVEAFF.

To note about this clone: The same CDR3 is also encoded by other DNA sequences in this sample. The rearrangement joins TRBV7-8 to TRBJ2-7; possibly TRBD1 for D (6 bases). Germline V lookup: CDR1 SGHVS, CDR2 FQNEAQ. Trimming took 1 base from V and 2 from J, leaving 9 bases between them. The CDR3 sequence is 14 residues long. CDR3 residues: CASSLVAGAYEQYF. The CDR3 nucleotides read TGTGCCAGCAGCTTAGTGGCAGGGGCCTACGAGCAGTACTTC.